A selection of T cell receptor beta chains follows, all from one sample in a study of beta chain features in type 1 diabetes. The data were produced by immunoSEQ multiplex PCR, yet TCRdb's version contains in-frame clones alone and is incomplete. Among about 22,000 clones listed, about three fifths were seen once. The specimen was stem cell memory CD4+ T cells from blood. The receptors shown here come from a man between 18 and 35 years old with type 1 diabetes. Each CDR3 is given with its conserved first and last residue. D genes are given only for firm matches. The size entry is marked missing in some rows and otherwise reads once, few, many or a size class.

d_call	clone_size	j_call	v_call	cdr3_aa	cdr3_nt
TRBD1	once	TRBJ1-5	TRBV30	CAWNLAGGNNQPQHF	TGTGCCTGGAATCTGGCAGGGGGTAACAATCAGCCCCAGCATTTT
TRBD1	.	TRBJ1-2	TRBV27	CASSFTTGGNYGYTF	TGTGCCAGCAGTTTCACGACAGGGGGCAACTATGGCTACACCTTC
.	.	TRBJ1-6	TRBV15	CATSRDRRDSPLHF	TGTGCCACCAGCAGAGATAGGAGGGATTCACCCCTCCACTTT
TRBD2	few	TRBJ2-5	TRBV18	CASSPGTTPQETQYF	TGTGCCAGCTCACCTGGGACTACCCCACAAGAGACCCAGTACTTC
.	.	TRBJ1-2	TRBV6-5	CACSDRWGGYTF	TGTGCCTGCTCTGACAGGTGGGGTGGCTACACCTTC
TRBD1	.	TRBJ1-6	TRBV27	CASSLLVQGDSSPLHF	TGTGCCAGCAGTTTACTCGTTCAGGGGGACAGTTCACCCCTCCACTTT
TRBD1	.	TRBJ2-7	TRBV5-6	CASSPPGTEPLEQYF	TGTGCCAGCAGCCCTCCCGGGACAGAGCCTTTAGAGCAGTACTTC
TRBD1	.	TRBJ2-7	TRBV5-1	CASSLAPGQGYEQYF	TGCGCCAGCAGCTTGGCCCCGGGACAGGGCTACGAGCAGTACTTC
.	.	TRBJ2-2	TRBV10-3	CAISSLVRDFANTGELFF	TGTGCCATCAGTTCCCTTGTCCGGGACTTCGCGAACACCGGGGAGCTGTTTTTT
TRBD1	.	TRBJ1-2	TRBV5-1	CASSLTGGSNYGYTF	TGCGCCAGCAGCTTGACAGGGGGCTCTAACTATGGCTACACCTTC
.	.	TRBJ2-7	TRBV2	CASSDGQIEQYF	TGTGCCAGCAGTGATGGTCAGATCGAGCAGTACTTC
.	.	TRBJ1-1	TRBV18	CASSPGGSGTEAFF	TGTGCCAGCTCACCAGGTGGGAGCGGCACTGAAGCTTTCTTT
TRBD1	.	TRBJ1-1	TRBV5-1	CASSSGTGGVSFF	TGCGCCAGCAGCTCCGGGACAGGGGGCGTATCTTTCTTT
.	few	TRBJ2-7	TRBV29-1	CSASGVGQGEQYF	TGCAGCGCTTCGGGGGTTGGCCAAGGGGAGCAGTACTTC
TRBD1	few	TRBJ2-1	TRBV7-2	CASSFPGTGWEQFF	TGTGCCAGCAGCTTCCCGGGGACAGGGTGGGAGCAGTTCTTC
.	.	TRBJ2-3	TRBV7-9	CASRTVGADTQYF	TGTGCCAGCCGAACGGTCGGGGCAGATACGCAGTATTTT
TRBD1	.	TRBJ1-6	TRBV10-3	CAITGQVNSPLHF	TGTGCCATCACGGGACAGGTTAATTCACCCCTCCACTTT
TRBD2	.	TRBJ2-5	TRBV6-5	CASSSIAGGETQYF	TGTGCCAGCAGTTCAATAGCGGGAGGGGAGACCCAGTACTTC
.	.	TRBJ1-4	TRBV2	CASSQQGFNEKLFF	TGTGCCAGCAGTCAACAGGGATTTAATGAAAAACTGTTTTTT
TRBD1	.	TRBJ2-4	TRBV4-3	CASSQVDRGPENIQYF	TGCGCCAGCAGCCAAGTTGACAGGGGGCCGGAAAACATTCAGTACTTC
TRBD2	few	TRBJ2-3	TRBV29-1	CSVDQTSFSDTQYF	TGCAGCGTAGACCAGACTAGCTTCTCAGATACGCAGTATTTT
TRBD2	.	TRBJ2-7	TRBV30	CAWSPLGTSGGYEQYF	TGTGCCTGGAGCCCACTCGGGACTAGCGGGGGCTACGAGCAGTACTTC
.	.	TRBJ2-3	TRBV7-2	CASSLASNTQYF	TGTGCCAGCAGCTTAGCTAGTAATACGCAGTATTTT
TRBD2	.	TRBJ2-4	TRBV5-4	CASSVSRTSGENIQYF	TGTGCCAGCAGCGTGTCAAGGACTAGCGGGGAAAACATTCAGTACTTC
.	few	TRBJ2-1	TRBV19	CASSIPLRIEQFF	TGTGCCAGTAGTATTCCCCTTCGTATAGAGCAGTTCTTC
TRBD2	.	TRBJ2-4	TRBV5-4	CASSPEGGGARIQYF	TGTGCCAGCAGCCCGGAGGGCGGGGGGGCAAGAATTCAGTACTTC
.	.	TRBJ1-2	TRBV15	CATSRGRGARYGYTF	TGTGCCACCAGCAGAGGTAGGGGCGCAAGGTATGGCTACACCTTC
TRBD1	.	TRBJ1-2	TRBV28	CASSTGGREYGYTF	TGTGCCAGCAGCACAGGGGGCCGAGAATATGGCTACACCTTC
.	.	TRBJ2-7	TRBV5-1	CASSLGPEGATYEQYF	TGCGCCAGCAGCTTGGGACCGGAGGGGGCCACCTACGAGCAGTACTTC
TRBD2	.	TRBJ2-3	TRBV29-1	CSGVALAGGDTQYF	TGCAGCGGGGTAGCGCTAGCGGGAGGAGATACGCAGTATTTT
.	.	TRBJ2-7	TRBV5-1	CASSFLDTGAYEQYF	TGCGCCAGCAGCTTCCTTGACACGGGGGCCTACGAGCAGTACTTC
TRBD2	.	TRBJ2-3	TRBV6-4	CASSRLAGVSTDTQYF	TGTGCCAGCAGTAGACTAGCGGGAGTATCCACAGATACGCAGTATTTT
TRBD1	.	TRBJ2-7	TRBV6-5	CASSGTGGDEQYF	TGTGCCAGCAGTGGGACAGGGGGCGACGAGCAGTACTTC
.	few	TRBJ2-2	TRBV23-1	CASTFPDSPCPTNTGELFF	TGCGCCAGCACTTTCCCGGACAGTCCCTGCCCGACGAACACCGGGGAGCTGTTTTTT
.	few	TRBJ2-1	TRBV14	CASSRADSGSGEQFF	TGTGCCAGCAGCCGAGCGGACAGTGGCTCAGGGGAGCAGTTCTTC
.	.	TRBJ2-6	TRBV11-2	CASSLDLSSGANVLTF	TGTGCCAGCAGCTTAGATTTGAGCTCTGGGGCCAACGTCCTGACTTTC
TRBD1	once	TRBJ1-6	TRBV30	CAWSSGGLINNSPLHF	TGTGCCTGGAGTTCAGGGGGGCTCATAAATAATTCACCCCTCCACTTT
TRBD2	.	TRBJ2-1	TRBV6-6	CASSRPTSVEQFF	TGTGCCAGCAGTCGCCCCACTAGCGTTGAGCAGTTCTTC
.	.	TRBJ1-3	TRBV2	CASSVKGLNSGNTIYF	TGTGCCAGCAGTGTGAAGGGGCTGAATTCGGGAAACACCATATATTTT
TRBD2	.	TRBJ2-5	TRBV7-2	CASSLVGTSDSETQYF	TGTGCCAGCAGCTTAGTTGGGACTAGCGACTCGGAGACCCAGTACTTC
.	.	TRBJ2-5	TRBV7-2	CASSLEGSGQETQYF	TGTGCCAGCAGCTTAGAAGGTAGCGGCCAAGAGACCCAGTACTTC
.	few	TRBJ2-3	TRBV6-5	CASFPLGRGADTQYF	TGTGCCAGCTTTCCCCTCGGAAGGGGCGCAGATACGCAGTATTTT
.	.	TRBJ2-5	TRBV18	CASSQRRGSDGETQYF	TGTGCCAGCTCACAACGCAGGGGATCGGACGGGGAGACCCAGTACTTC
.	few	TRBJ1-4	TRBV7-9	CASSPGRGAGDREKLFF	TGTGCCAGCAGCCCCGGGAGAGGGGCAGGCGATCGGGAAAAACTGTTTTTT
.	.	TRBJ2-7	TRBV5-1	CASSLLPQAGSYEQYF	TGCGCCAGCAGCCTACTTCCACAGGCCGGATCCTACGAGCAGTACTTC
TRBD1	.	TRBJ1-1	TRBV7-2	CASSSRGYGDTEAFF	TGTGCCAGCAGCTCCAGGGGGTATGGGGACACTGAAGCTTTCTTT
.	.	TRBJ1-1	TRBV5-1	CASSLGYAAGGEAFF	TGCGCCAGCAGCTTGGGATACGCTGCTGGCGGTGAAGCTTTCTTT
.	few	TRBJ2-1	TRBV7-2	CASSLRSQDYDEQFF	TGTGCCAGCAGCTTAAGATCCCAGGATTATGATGAGCAGTTCTTC
.	few	TRBJ2-5	TRBV10-3	CAIRRGQEGETQYF	TGTGCCATCAGAAGGGGGCAGGAGGGTGAGACCCAGTACTTC
TRBD1	.	TRBJ1-2	TRBV2	CASRRQGIAYGYTF	TGTGCCAGCAGGCGACAGGGCATCGCCTATGGCTACACCTTC
TRBD2	.	TRBJ2-1	TRBV25-1	CASMISGGSYNEQFF	TGTGCCAGCATGATCAGCGGGGGGTCCTACAATGAGCAGTTCTTC
.	.	TRBJ2-3	TRBV27	CASSSKGRWTDTQYF	TGTGCCAGCAGTTCGAAGGGGCGCTGGACAGATACGCAGTATTTT